This T cell receptor (beta chain) was sequenced for a study of T cell responses to AZD1222 COVID-19 vaccine. Remarks on this clone: Its matching antigen is unknown.

The study's findings and limits: Across spike, vaccine-associated CD4 TCRs were found, dominant at 160-218 and 743-854. Unmutated variant regions reportedly attract nearly half of all spike-specific TCRs.

The CDR3 runs to 17 residues. The trim removed 6 bases at V and 7 bases at J, leaving 20 bases unmatched. Germline-derived CDR1 and CDR2 are LNHDA and SQIVND (reference sequence). The data were produced by immunoSEQ multiplex PCR, yet TCRdb's version contains in-frame clones alone and is incomplete. Seen here are 130,000 to 150,000 clones, about 91% observed once, and the top ten hold about 3.8%. The sequence was obtained from an adult who received the AZD1222 COVID-19 vaccine. The rearrangement links TRBV19 to TRBJ1-2, with 7 positions matching TRBD1. Source: peripheral blood, taken 28 days after the second AZD1222 dose. This CDR3 is CASSFVTATGQPSGYTF. The CDR3 bases are TGTGCCAGTAGCTTTGTTACGGCGACAGGGCAGCCTTCTGGCTACACCTTC.